There are many counts of the clone carrying this T cell receptor (beta chain). This specimen comes from a study of T-cell reconstitution after alpha-beta-depleted transplantation in children. Germline V lookup: CDR1 DFQATT, CDR2 SNEGSKA (reference sequence). Trimming took 4 bases from V and 9 from J, leaving 19 bases between them. The length of the CDR3 is 14 residues. Unique molecular identifiers were used in preparing the TCRbeta library. TCRdb ran MiXCR on the PCR reads and lists one entry per CDR3 protein. Counted here are around 94,000 distinct CDR3 sequences, around 6.1% occurring once; the ten biggest clones make up 5.5% to 7%.

This TCR was sampled from a female patient between 2 and 15 years old who had a stem cell transplant for Fanconi anemia, so the T cells may come from the graft donor. The J gene is TRBJ2-1, the V gene TRBV20-1; D may match TRBD1 or TRBD2 (6 bases each). This material consisted of PBMCs, mostly from graft donor cells, taken 60 days after TCRalphabeta/CD19-depleted stem cell transplant. The CDR3 nucleotides are TGCAGTGCTATAGGGGGGCAGTTGTGGGGTGAGCAGTTCTTC. It encodes CSAIGGQLWGEQFF.